This TCR beta chain originates from a study of cytomegalovirus exposure and HLA in healthy donors. Findings and limits, study-wide: Rare TCR sequences dominated, though some public TCRs recurred in many donors.

To note about this clone: Its cognate antigen is unknown.

PCR involved 60 Vbeta and 13 Jbeta primers. Assay: immunoSEQ multiplex PCR; the TCRdb copy retains only in-frame clones and omits some. The data show about 200,000 clones, with 80% to 85% seen just once and roughly 6% held by the top ten. The trim removed 6 bases at V and 8 bases at J, leaving 5 bases unmatched. CDR1 ENHRY and CDR2 SYGVKD come from the germline V gene. This CDR3 spans 13 amino acids. The chain combines TRBV10-3 with TRBJ1-4; 8 nucleotides match TRBD1. The specimen was PBMCs. The source is a woman in her 50s in good health and CMV-seropositive. The CDR3 reads CAIRGQVGEKLFF. CDR3 nucleotides: TGTGCCATCAGGGGACAGGTGGGGGAAAAACTGTTTTTT.